This TCR beta chain is from a study of T-cell memory formation after mild COVID-19. Study-wide background: Clusters of TCRs were largely donor specific. Study-wide findings and caveats: That cross-reactive memory joined was suggested by some responding clones appearing in pre-infection memory.

About this clonotype: Its cognate antigen is unknown.

The length of the CDR3 is 12 residues. In germline, CDR1 is SGHVS, CDR2 FNYEAQ. The V gene lost 3 bases and the J gene lost 4 bases, with 4 bases spanning the gap. UMIs and sample barcodes were carried by the TCR alpha and TCR beta cDNA libraries that 5'RACE produced using constant-segment primers. TCRdb fed the 5' RACE reads into MiXCR, producing one record per CDR3 protein. The profile shows 180,000 or so distinct CDR3 sequences, 9.5% to 13% of them singletons. This chain uses TRBV7-6 with TRBJ2-1, with D unclear. Source material: PBMCs or a T cell subset sorted from them (not recorded which). This clonotype originated in a young man who had mild COVID-19 (a few samples of this study predate the infection). Cell type and time point are not known. For the CDR3, the DNA is TGTGCCAGCAGCTTTCTGTACAATGAGCAGTTCTTC. Protein product: CASSFLYNEQFF. Drawing the rest from reference TRBV7-6 and TRBJ2-1, the complete variable domain is GAGVSQSPRYKVTKRGQDVALRCDPISGHVSLYWYRQALGQGPEFLTYFNYEAQQDKSGLPNDRFSAERPEGSISTLTIQRTEQRDSAMYRCASSFLYNEQFFGPGTRLTVL.